This TCR beta chain came from a study of Tregs in tolerant kidney transplant recipients. Regarding the study as a whole: This study did not directly address biological reproducibility.

Recipients received nonmyeloablative bone marrow transplants from related graft donors, with transient mixed chimerism. Unstimulated Tregs (CD4+CD25+CD127-) and CD4+CD25- non-Tregs were sorted from PBMCs. Remarks on this clone: Its antigen remains unidentified.

The data were produced by immunoSEQ multiplex PCR, yet TCRdb's version contains in-frame clones alone and is incomplete. There are 74,000 or so clones in the sample; 90% to 95% occur only once, and roughly 1.5% lies in the top ten. Germline V lookup: CDR1 KGHSH, CDR2 LQKENI. CDR3 length: 17 amino acids. Trimming cost V 3 bases and J 1 base; bases outside gene matches: 11. The specimen was CD4+ T cells from blood (PBMCs), collected 24 months after the transplant. This receptor was obtained from a human patient who received a combined kidney and bone marrow transplant. The graft donor may have given rise to some T cells. The genes are TRBV18 and TRBJ1-2; 7 bases are shared with TRBD1. The CDR3 sequence: CASSPLEPGQINYGYTF. In nucleotides, the CDR3 is TGTGCCAGCTCACCCCTGGAGCCGGGACAGATTAACTATGGCTACACCTTC.